The subject of this entry is one T cell receptor beta chain. The J segment lost 7 bases and the V segment lost 4 bases, leaving 9 bases of the junction unmatched. CDR1 and CDR2 from the germline V gene are MNHNS and SASEGT. The CDR3 is 15 residues long. The PCR employed 60 Vbeta primers together with 13 Jbeta primers. Generated by immunoSEQ multiplex PCR, the TCRdb table keeps only in-frame clones and is missing some. The sample carries about 220,000 clones, 76% recorded once. This record belongs to a study of cytomegalovirus exposure and HLA in healthy donors. Sequenced material: PBMCs. This chain joins TRBV6-1 and TRBJ2-1, with 8 bases lining up with TRBD2. This sequence was found in a man aged 18 to 29 in good health and CMV-seronegative. CDR3 in DNA: TGTGCCAGCAGTGCGCGGGAGGCCGGGAGGAATGAGCAGTTCTTC. This codes for CASSAREAGRNEQFF.